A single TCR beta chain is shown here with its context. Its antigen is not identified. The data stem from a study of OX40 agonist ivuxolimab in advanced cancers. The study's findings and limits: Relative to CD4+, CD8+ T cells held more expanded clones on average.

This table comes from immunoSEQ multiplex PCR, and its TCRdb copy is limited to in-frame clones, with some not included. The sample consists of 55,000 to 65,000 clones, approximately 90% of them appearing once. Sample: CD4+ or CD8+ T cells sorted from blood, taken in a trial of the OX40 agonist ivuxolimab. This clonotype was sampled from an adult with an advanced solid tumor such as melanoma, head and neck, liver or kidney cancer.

CDR3 DNA: TGTGCCAGCAGCTTAGGAAGGGGGTTAGGGTCAGATACGCAGTATTTT. Protein product: CASSLGRGLGSDTQYF. This chain uses TRBV7-8 with TRBJ2-3; D perhaps matches TRBD1 (6 bases). The V gene's germline CDR1 is SGHVS and CDR2 FQNEAQ. The V gene lost 1 base and the J gene lost 4 bases, with 15 bases spanning the gap. This CDR3 contains 16 residues.